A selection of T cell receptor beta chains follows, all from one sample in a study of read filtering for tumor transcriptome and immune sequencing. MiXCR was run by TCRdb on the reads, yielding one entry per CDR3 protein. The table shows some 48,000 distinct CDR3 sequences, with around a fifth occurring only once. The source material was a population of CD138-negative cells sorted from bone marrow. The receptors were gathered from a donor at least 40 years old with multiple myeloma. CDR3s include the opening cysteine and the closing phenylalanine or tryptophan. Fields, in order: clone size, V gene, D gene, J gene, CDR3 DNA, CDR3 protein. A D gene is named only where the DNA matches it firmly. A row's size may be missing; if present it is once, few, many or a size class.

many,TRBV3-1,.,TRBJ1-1,TGTGCCAGCAGAATACTGACAGGTGGGGGTAACAGTGAAGCTTTCTTT,CASRILTGGGNSEAFF
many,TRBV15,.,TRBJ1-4,TGTGCCACCAGCAGAATGGGACCAACCGGAACTAATGAAAAACTGTTTTTT,CATSRMGPTGTNEKLFF
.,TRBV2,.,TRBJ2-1,TGTGCCAGCAGAAGAATACCAGGGGTGTCCTACAATGATCAGTTCTTC,CASRRIPGVSYNDQFF
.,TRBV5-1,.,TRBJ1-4,TGCGCCAGCAGCTTGAGGGCAACTAATGAAAAACTGTTTTTT,CASSLRATNEKLFF
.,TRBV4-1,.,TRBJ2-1,TGCGCCAGACGCCAAGGTTACCGGGGAACTAGGGGGCAGTTCTTC,CARRQGYRGTRGQFF
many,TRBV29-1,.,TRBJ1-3,TGCAGCGCTGGTTGGGCTGGAAACACCATATATTTT,CSAGWAGNTIYF
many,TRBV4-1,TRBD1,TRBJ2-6,TGCGCCAGCAGCCATAGAGACAGGGCTGGGGCCAACGTCCTGACTTTC,CASSHRDRAGANVLTF
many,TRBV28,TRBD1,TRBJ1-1,TGTGCCAGCAGCCCCCGGACAGGGGGGAACACTGAAGCTTTCTTT,CASSPRTGGNTEAFF
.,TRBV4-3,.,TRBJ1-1,TGCGCCAGCAGCCTAGATCTTGGTCCGAACACTGAAGCCTTCTTT,CASSLDLGPNTEAFF
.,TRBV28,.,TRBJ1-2,TGTGCCAGCAGGAAGATTATCTATGGCTACACCTTC,CASRKIIYGYTF
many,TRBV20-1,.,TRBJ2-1,TGCAGTATTGAAGGAAGCTCCTACAATGAGCAGTTCTTC,CSIEGSSYNEQFF
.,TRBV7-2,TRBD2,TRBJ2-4,TGTGCCAGCAGCTTAGCGAGATTGTACGGGAGGGCCTTTAGAAATATTCAGTACTTC,CASSLARLYGRAFRNIQYF
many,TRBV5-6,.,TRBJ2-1,TGTGCCAGCAGCTTGGCAGGGACGGACCACAATGAGCAGTTCTTC,CASSLAGTDHNEQFF
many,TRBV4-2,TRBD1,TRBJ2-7,TGTGCCAGCTCTGACAGGGGCTATGGCGAGCAGTACTTC,CASSDRGYGEQYF
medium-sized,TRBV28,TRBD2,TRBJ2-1,TGTGCCAGCAGTTTTCGCCCGGGACTAGCGCGCGGCTCCTACAATGAGCAGTTCTTC,CASSFRPGLARGSYNEQFF
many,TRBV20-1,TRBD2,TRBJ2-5,TGCAGTGCTCGCCGCGGGAGGGCTGAAGAGACCCAGTACTTC,CSARRGRAEETQYF
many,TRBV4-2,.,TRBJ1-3,TGTGCCAGCAGCCAAGATGGAGGACAAGGAAACACCATATATTTT,CASSQDGGQGNTIYF
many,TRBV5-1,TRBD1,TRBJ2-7,TGCGCCAGCAGCTTGTACGGGACAGGGACGACCGAGCAGTACTTC,CASSLYGTGTTEQYF
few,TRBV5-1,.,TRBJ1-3,TGCGCCAGCAGCTTGCATACTGGAAACACCATATATTTT,CASSLHTGNTIYF
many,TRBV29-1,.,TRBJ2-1,TGCAGCGCCCGACGGACATCCTACAATGAGCAGTTCTTC,CSARRTSYNEQFF
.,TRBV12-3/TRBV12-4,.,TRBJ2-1,TGTGCCAGCAGTGTCCTCAATGAGCAGCCCTTC,CASSVLNEQPF
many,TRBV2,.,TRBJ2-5,TGTGCCAGCAGTGACCGGGCCACCCTCCAAGAGACCCAGTACTTC,CASSDRATLQETQYF
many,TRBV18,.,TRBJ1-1,TGCGCCAGCAGCCCACAGGGAGGGAACACTGAAGCTTTCTTT,CASSPQGGNTEAFF
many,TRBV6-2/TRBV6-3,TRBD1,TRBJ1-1,TGTGCCAGCACCCCGCCGGGACAGGGGTACACTGAAGCTTTCTTT,CASTPPGQGYTEAFF
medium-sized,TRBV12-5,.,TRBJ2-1,TGTGCTAGTGGCCCCCGCGGGACCATTTACAATGAGCAGTTCTTC,CASGPRGTIYNEQFF
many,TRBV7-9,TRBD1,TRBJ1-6,TGTGCCAGCAGCTTGACAGGGCTTAATTCACCCCTCCACTTT,CASSLTGLNSPLHF
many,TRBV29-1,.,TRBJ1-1,TGCAGCGTTGAAGATTACCGGGGCGAGAACACTGAAGCTTTCTTT,CSVEDYRGENTEAFF
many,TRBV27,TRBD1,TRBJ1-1,TGTGCCAGCAGGCCCGACAGGGATCGGCGGGGCACTGAAGCTTTCTTT,CASRPDRDRRGTEAFF
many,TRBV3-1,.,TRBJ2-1,TGTGCCAGCACCAGCAAGATGGGGGGCGGGAGCTTCAATGAGCAGTTCTTC,CASTSKMGGGSFNEQFF
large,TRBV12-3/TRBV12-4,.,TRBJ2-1,TGTGCCAGCAGCCTGACAGTCTACAATGAGCAGTTCTTC,CASSLTVYNEQFF
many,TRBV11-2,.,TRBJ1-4,TGTGCCAGCAGTGGCCGGCGGACAACTAATGAAAAACTGTTTTTT,CASSGRRTTNEKLFF
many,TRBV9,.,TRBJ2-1,TGTGCCAGCAGCCGGAGTGGAAATGAGCAGTTCTTC,CASSRSGNEQFF
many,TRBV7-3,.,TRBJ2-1,TGTGCCAGCAGCCCAACTCTAGCTGGTGAGCAGTTCTTC,CASSPTLAGEQFF
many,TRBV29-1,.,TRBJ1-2,TGCAGCGTTGAACAGGGCTCTGGCTACACCTTC,CSVEQGSGYTF
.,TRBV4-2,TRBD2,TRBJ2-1,TGTGCCAGCAGCCACCAACTAGCGGGGGTAAATGAGCAGTTCTTC,CASSHQLAGVNEQFF
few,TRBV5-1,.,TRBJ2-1,TGCGCCAGCAGCATGCAGGTGAACAATGAGCAGTTCTTC,CASSMQVNNEQFF
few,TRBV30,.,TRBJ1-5,TGTGCCTGGAGCGTCGGGGGATTCGATCAGCCCCAGCATTTT,CAWSVGGFDQPQHF
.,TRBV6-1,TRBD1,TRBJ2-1,TGTGCCAGCGCACCGGGACAGGTCCACAATGAGCAGTCCTTC,CASAPGQVHNEQSF
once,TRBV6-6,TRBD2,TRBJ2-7,TGTGCCAGCAACTCTGGGACTATGAAGGGCGAGTACTTC,CASNSGTMKGEYF
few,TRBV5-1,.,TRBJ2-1,TGCGCCAGCAGCAGCACCGGGACGCTCCAAAATGAGCAGTTCTTC,CASSSTGTLQNEQFF
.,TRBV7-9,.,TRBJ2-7,TGTGCCAGCAGCTATGGAAGCCCGCTGGGTGAGCAGTACTTC,CASSYGSPLGEQYF
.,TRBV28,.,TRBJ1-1,TGTGCCAGCAGTCCTTCCTCAGGGCTTGAAGCTTTCTTT,CASSPSSGLEAFF
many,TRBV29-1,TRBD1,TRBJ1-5,TGCAGCGTTGGACAGGGGATGAATCAGCCCCAGCATTTT,CSVGQGMNQPQHF
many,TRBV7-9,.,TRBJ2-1,TGTGCCAGCAGCCTCCACCTAGCGTTGAGCCACAATGAGCAGTTCTTC,CASSLHLALSHNEQFF
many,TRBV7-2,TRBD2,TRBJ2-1,TGTGCCAGCAGCGTCAAGCGGGAGGGCCGCAATGAGCAGTTCTTC,CASSVKREGRNEQFF
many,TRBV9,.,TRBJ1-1,TGTGCCAGCAGCGTAGTTGGGGGCCGGAACACTGAAGCTTTCTTT,CASSVVGGRNTEAFF
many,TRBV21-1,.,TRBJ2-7,TGTGCCAGCAGCAACCGGGACAATCAATTCTACGAGCAGTACTTC,CASSNRDNQFYEQYF
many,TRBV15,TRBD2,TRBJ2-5,TGTGCCACCAGTCCCGGACTAGCGGGAGAGACCCAGTACTTC,CATSPGLAGETQYF
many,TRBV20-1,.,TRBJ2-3,TGCAGTGCCGAACCCCTCTCCATCTACGATACGCAGTATTTT,CSAEPLSIYDTQYF
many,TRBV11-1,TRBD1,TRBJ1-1,TGTGCCAGCAGCACCCAGGGGGCCACTGAAGCTTTCTTT,CASSTQGATEAFF
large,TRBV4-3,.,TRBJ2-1,TGCGCCAGCAGCCAAGCTACCGGGACCCCCGGCGATGAGCAGTTCTTC,CASSQATGTPGDEQFF
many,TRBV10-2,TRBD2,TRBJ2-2,TGCGCCAGCAGTCTGACTAGCGGGAAGGCCGGGGAGCTGTTTTTT,CASSLTSGKAGELFF
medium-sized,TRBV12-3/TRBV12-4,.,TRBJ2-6,TGTGCCAGCAGTTTAGTCACAAGAACCATCTCTGGGGCCAACGTCCTGACTTTC,CASSLVTRTISGANVLTF
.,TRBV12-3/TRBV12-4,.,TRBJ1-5,TGTGCCAGCAGTCTAACCGGTGTCAATCAGCCCCAGCATTTT,CASSLTGVNQPQHF